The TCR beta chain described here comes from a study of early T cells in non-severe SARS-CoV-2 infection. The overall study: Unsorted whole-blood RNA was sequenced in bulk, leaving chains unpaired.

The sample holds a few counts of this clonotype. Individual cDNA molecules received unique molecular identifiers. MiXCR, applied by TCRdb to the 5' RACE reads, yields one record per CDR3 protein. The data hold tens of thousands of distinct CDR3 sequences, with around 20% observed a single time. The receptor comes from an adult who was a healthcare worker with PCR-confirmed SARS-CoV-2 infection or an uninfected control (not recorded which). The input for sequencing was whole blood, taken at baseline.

The CDR3 is CASSLLDLETQYF. As DNA, the CDR3 is TGTGCCAGCAGCTTACTGGATCTGGAGACCCAGTACTTC. The chain links TRBV7-9 to TRBJ2-5; no definite D call. The CDR3 has 13 residues. Germline V gene data show CDR1 as SEHNR and CDR2 as FQNEAQ (reference sequence). V lost 2 bases to trimming and J lost 5 bases, with 9 bases between them.